The 25 T cell receptor beta chains reported below all come from one sample, sequenced in a study of CD8 T cells in ankylosing spondylitis. TCRdb independently ran MiXCR on the 5' RACE reads; one entry per CDR3 protein. The top ten hold over 0.55% of the sample, which has 250,000 or so distinct CDR3 sequences, about 24% seen once. The sample taken for sequencing was blood, either unsorted or a sorted T cell fraction (not recorded which). These receptors all come from a male donor with ankylosing spondylitis or in good health (not recorded which).

J is TRBJ2-5 and V is TRBV29-1; D is perhaps TRBD1 or TRBD2 (5 bases each). The ends were cut back, 2 bases at V and 5 bases at J, with 12 bases in the middle. The germline gives CDR1 SQVTM, CDR2 ANQGSEA. The CDR3 runs 13 residues. CDR3 DNA sequence: TGCAGCGTTGAACGGGCCTGGGGGGAGACCCAGTACTTC. It specifies CSVERAWGETQYF.

This clonotype was counted only a few times. For the CDR3, the DNA is TGCGCCAGCAGCTTGGGGCAGTCGTTGGGGGAGCAGTACTTC. It translates to CASSLGQSLGEQYF. This chain joins TRBV5-1 and TRBJ2-7, with no clear D. From germline, CDR1 is SGHRS and CDR2 YFSETQ. The CDR3 is made up of 14 amino acids. Trimming pared 0 bases from V and 7 bases from J, leaving 14 bases between.

The chain employs TRBV10-3 and TRBJ2-3; no reliable D call. Trimming pared 0 bases from V and 0 bases from J, leaving 7 bases between. From germline, CDR1 is ENHRY and CDR2 SYGVKD. The CDR3 has 15 residues. The CDR3 DNA reads as TGTGCCATCAGTGAGTCGGGATTTAGCACAGATACGCAGTATTTT. Its translation: CAISESGFSTDTQYF.

The chain has TRBV6-1 and TRBJ2-7, with 9 bases identical to TRBD1. CDR1 and CDR2 from the germline V gene are MNHNS and SASEGT. The CDR3 runs to 15 residues. The V and J ends lost 6 bases and 4 bases, in that order; junction bases with no gene match: 10. The CDR3, as DNA: TGTGCCAGCAGCCGAACGCGGGACAGGGCGTACGAGCAGTACTTC. It translates to CASSRTRDRAYEQYF.

V usage is TRBV7-8 and J usage is TRBJ2-7; 9 bases are shared with TRBD1. Per the germline V gene, CDR1 is SGHVS and CDR2 is FQNEAQ. The CDR3 is made up of 16 amino acids. Trimming took 5 bases from V and 3 from J; bases not matched to a gene: 11. CDR3: CASSIMPPGQGYEQYF. The DNA of the CDR3 is TGTGCCAGCAGCATCATGCCACCGGGACAGGGCTACGAGCAGTACTTC.

CDR3 loop: CASSPQVIYNEQFF. CDR3 sequence (DNA): TGTGCCAGCAGCCCCCAAGTAATCTACAATGAGCAGTTCTTC. The chain employs TRBV12-3 or TRBV12-4 and TRBJ2-1; D unclear. Trimming cost V 6 bases and J 3 bases, with 12 bases left between them. The CDR3 spans 14 residues.

Here the CDR3 reads CSAPQMGRGWETQYF. The CDR3, as DNA: TGCAGTGCTCCCCAAATGGGCCGGGGTTGGGAGACCCAGTACTTC. This sequence joins TRBV20-1 and TRBJ2-5, with TRBD2 as a possible D gene (5 bases). V was shortened by 5 bases and J by 5 bases, with 21 bases between the two germline ends. The CDR3 length is 15 residues. In germline, CDR1 is DFQATT, CDR2 SNEGSKA (reference sequence).

V usage is TRBV12-3 or TRBV12-4 and J usage is TRBJ2-7, with D perhaps TRBD2 (5 bases). The CDR3 is made up of 13 amino acids. V shed 8 bases and J shed 6 bases, with 17 bases lying between them. The CDR3 reads CASRTFGVAEQYF. DNA of the CDR3: TGTGCCAGCCGGACTTTCGGGGTCGCCGAGCAGTACTTC.

This clonotype was recorded a few times. One end of the junction does not line up with germline, which may come from a read error. The chain uses TRBV7-2 and TRBJ2-5; the match to TRBD2 covers 11 bases. Germline loops: CDR1 SGHTA, CDR2 FQGNSA. This CDR3 spans 14 amino acids. DNA for the CDR3: TGTGCCAGCAGTTTAGCGGGGGGGCCGGAGACCCAGTACTTC. Translating gives CASSLAGGPETQYF.

This clonotype was seen ten or more times. The rearrangement joins TRBV20-1 to TRBJ2-4, with D possibly matching TRBD2 (5 bases). CDR1 is DFQATT, CDR2 SNEGSKA, per germline (reference sequence). There are 15 residues in the CDR3. V lost 3 bases and J 8 bases, leaving 20 bases between the germline ends. DNA for the CDR3: TGCAGTGCTAGGGCGGGTAACCCAAACACGTACATTCAGTACTTC. Translation: CSARAGNPNTYIQYF.

Ten or more counts support this clonotype. This rearrangement joins TRBV20-1 to TRBJ2-1; D gene ambiguous. This CDR3 is built from 13 residues. Germline CDR1 DFQATT, CDR2 SNEGSKA (reference sequence). The V and J ends lost 3 bases and 5 bases respectively, with 11 bases between them. CDR3 amino acids: CSASSQIDNEQFF. In DNA form, the CDR3 reads TGCAGTGCTAGTTCGCAGATTGACAATGAGCAGTTCTTC.

The genes are TRBV20-1 and TRBJ1-5; D is undetermined. The CDR3 spans 15 residues. Germline values: CDR1 DFQATT, CDR2 SNEGSKA (reference sequence). V was cut by 3 bases and J by 7 bases, with 19 bases left in between. The CDR3 bases are TGCAGTGCTAGTCAAGACAATTTAAGGAGACAGCCCCAGCATTTT. Translation: CSASQDNLRRQPQHF.

This clonotype was detected many times. The V call is TRBV27, the J call TRBJ2-5, with D uncertain. Germline-derived CDR1 and CDR2 are MNHEY and SMNVEV (reference sequence). The CDR3 contains 13 residues. V was cut by 5 bases and J by 2 bases, with 9 bases left in between. The CDR3 spells CASSMTLQETQYF. CDR3 nucleotides: TGTGCCAGCAGTATGACCCTACAAGAGACCCAGTACTTC.

This clonotype was observed many times. The chain carries TRBV28 and TRBJ2-1; 8 bases line up with TRBD2. The CDR3 is 16 amino acids. The germline V gene encodes CDR1 MDHEN and CDR2 SYDVKM. V gave up 3 bases and J gave up 4 bases; unmatched junction bases: 8. CDR3 bases: TGTGCCAGCAGTTTTATCAGCGGGGGTTGGTACAATGAGCAGTTCTTC. Translation: CASSFISGGWYNEQFF. Based on the CDR3 plus reference TRBV28 and TRBJ2-1, the full variable domain is DVKVTQSSRYLVKRTGEKVFLECVQDMDHENMFWYRQDPGLGLRLIYFSYDVKMKEKGDIPEGYSVSREKKERFSLILESASTNQTSMYLCASSFISGGWYNEQFFGPGTRLTVL.

In its sample, this clonotype was seen a few times. The CDR3 nucleotides are TGCGCCAGCAGTGATCTAGCGGAAGGAAAGGATTACGAGCAGTACTTC. This encodes CASSDLAEGKDYEQYF. V gene TRBV10-1 combines with J gene TRBJ2-7; the match to TRBD2 covers 7 bases. J gave up 4 bases and V 3 bases, and 12 bases lay outside the gene matches. This CDR3 is 16 amino acids long. Per the germline V gene, CDR1 is WNHNN and CDR2 is SYGVQD (reference sequence).

The sample holds many counts of this clonotype. The rearrangement uses TRBV5-1 and TRBJ2-1, with a possible D match to TRBD2 (5 bases). This CDR3 is built from 15 residues. V lost 2 bases to trimming and J lost 3 bases, with 12 bases between them. Germline lookup yields CDR1 SGHRS and CDR2 YFSETQ. The CDR3 DNA follows: TGCGCCAGCAGCTTAGCGGAAAAATTCTACAATGAGCAGTTCTTC. Residues: CASSLAEKFYNEQFF.

There are many counts of this clonotype. The chain links TRBV5-5 to TRBJ2-5; D possibly corresponds to TRBD1 (6 bases). The CDR3 has 14 amino acids. V gave up 0 bases and J gave up 13 bases, with 19 bases separating them. CDR1 SGHKS and CDR2 YYEKEE come from the germline V gene (reference sequence). The CDR3 bases are TGTGCCAGCAGCTTGGAGTTGGGCCCCCAAGGGGGGTACTTC. This encodes CASSLELGPQGGYF.

This clonotype was seen a few times. This chain joins TRBV20-1 and TRBJ2-5, with D possibly matching TRBD2 (6 bases). The CDR3 contains 13 residues. Germline values: CDR1 DFQATT, CDR2 SNEGSKA (reference sequence). Trimming shortened V by 6 bases and J by 1 base, and 12 bases separated the two germline ends. In nucleotides, the CDR3 is TGCAGTGCGACAAAGCGGGCCCAAGAGACCCAGTACTTC. Translation: CSATKRAQETQYF.

This clonotype was counted ten times or more. The chain combines TRBV29-1 with TRBJ1-2, with 9 bases matching TRBD1. Germline V CDR1 and CDR2: SQVTM, ANQGSEA. V was clipped by 2 bases and J by 4 bases; unmatched bases: 8. The CDR3 consists of 15 residues. This chain's CDR3 is CSVESTGGPFYGYTF. The DNA of the CDR3 is TGCAGCGTTGAAAGCACAGGGGGCCCTTTCTATGGCTACACCTTC.

V is TRBV12-3 or TRBV12-4 and J is TRBJ1-4; the D gene is possibly TRBD1 (6 bases). Trimming removed 6 bases from V and 7 bases from J, with 15 bases in between. The CDR3 contains 14 residues. For the CDR3, the DNA is TGTGCCAGCAGGGAACAGGGTTACGGTGAAAAACTGTTTTTT. Translation: CASREQGYGEKLFF.

This clonotype has at least ten counts. This chain links TRBV10-1 with TRBJ2-3; D may correspond to TRBD1 or TRBD2 (5 bases each). This CDR3 spans 17 amino acids. With 11 bases removed from V and 0 bases from J, the gap between germline ends came to 24 bases. Per germline, CDR1 WNHNN and CDR2 SYGVQD (reference sequence). As DNA, the CDR3 is TGCGCCCTCAACTCTCGTCCAGGGACGCTTAGCACAGATACGCAGTATTTT. It is translated as CALNSRPGTLSTDTQYF.

The chain carries TRBV18 and TRBJ1-1; D is possibly TRBD1 (5 bases). The CDR3 is 15 amino acids. Germline CDR1 KGHSH, CDR2 LQKENI. Trimming shortened V by 2 bases and J by 3 bases, and 13 bases separated the two germline ends. The DNA of the CDR3 is TGTGCCAGCTCACCAGGGCCAATGGGGGACACTGAAGCTTTCTTT. It yields the protein CASSPGPMGDTEAFF.

This clonotype has at least ten counts. This sequence joins TRBV7-8 and TRBJ2-3; 9 nucleotides match TRBD2. Germline trimming cut 5 bases from V and 7 bases from J; bases unmatched to any gene: 16. The germline V gene has CDR1 SGHVS and CDR2 FQNEAQ. The CDR3 loop spans 17 amino acids. The CDR3 sequence is CASSPPGSGGSRNTQYF. Here the CDR3 DNA reads TGTGCCAGCAGCCCACCGGGGAGCGGGGGGTCTAGGAATACGCAGTATTTT.

This clonotype was seen more than once but under ten times. The V call is TRBV20-1, the J call TRBJ2-7, with 9 bases that match TRBD1. The length of the CDR3 is 16 residues. The germline V gene has CDR1 DFQATT and CDR2 SNEGSKA (reference sequence). The trim removed 5 bases at V and 0 bases at J, leaving 11 bases unmatched. The CDR3 DNA follows: TGCAGTGCTTACATTCCGGGACAGGGTACCTCCTACGAGCAGTACTTC. Protein sequence: CSAYIPGQGTSYEQYF.

The chain has TRBV2 and TRBJ2-3; TRBD2 is a possible D gene (5 bases). V lost 3 bases and J 6 bases, leaving 16 bases between the germline ends. CDR1 SNHLY and CDR2 FYNNEI come from the germline V gene. This CDR3 is 15 amino acids long. This chain's CDR3 is CASSDISGWTDTQYF. In nucleotides, the CDR3 is TGTGCCAGCAGTGATATCAGCGGATGGACGGATACGCAGTATTTT.